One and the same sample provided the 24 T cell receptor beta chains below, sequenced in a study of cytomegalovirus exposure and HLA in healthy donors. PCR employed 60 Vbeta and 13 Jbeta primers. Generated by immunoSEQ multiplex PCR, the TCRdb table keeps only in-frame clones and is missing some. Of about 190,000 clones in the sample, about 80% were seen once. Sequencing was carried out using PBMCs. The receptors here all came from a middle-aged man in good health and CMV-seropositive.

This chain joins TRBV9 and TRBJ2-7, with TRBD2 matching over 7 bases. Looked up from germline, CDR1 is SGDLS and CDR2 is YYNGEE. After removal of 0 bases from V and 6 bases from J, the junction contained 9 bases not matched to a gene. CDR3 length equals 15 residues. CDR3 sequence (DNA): TGTGCCAGCAGCGTAGAGGCTAGCGGTTCCCTCGAGCAGTACTTC. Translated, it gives CASSVEASGSLEQYF.

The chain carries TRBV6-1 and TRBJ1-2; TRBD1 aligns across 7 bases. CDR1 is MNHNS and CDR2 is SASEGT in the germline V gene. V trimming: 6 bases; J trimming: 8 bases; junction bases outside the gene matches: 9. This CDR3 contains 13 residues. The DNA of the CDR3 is TGTGCCAGCAGGGAGCCTGACAGGGAAGGCTACACCTTC. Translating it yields CASREPDREGYTF.

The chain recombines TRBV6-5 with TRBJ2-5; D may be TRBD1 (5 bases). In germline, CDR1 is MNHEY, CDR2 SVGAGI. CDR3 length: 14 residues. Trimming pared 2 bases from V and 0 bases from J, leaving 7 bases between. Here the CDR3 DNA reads TGTGCCAGCAGTTACGGGGCGGACCAAGAGACCCAGTACTTC. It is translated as CASSYGADQETQYF.

For the CDR3, the DNA is TGCGCCAGCAGCCAAATGGTACGCGACAATGAGCAGTTCTTC. This translates into CASSQMVRDNEQFF. The rearrangement joins TRBV4-1 to TRBJ2-1; D not certain. Germline V CDR1 and CDR2: MGHRA, YSYEKL. V gave up 2 bases and J gave up 5 bases, with 10 bases separating them. The CDR3 has 14 amino acids.

CDR3 in DNA: TGCGCCAGCACCCAACAGGGTTTGGTGAACACTGAAGCTTTCTTT. Amino acid sequence: CASTQQGLVNTEAFF. The chain links TRBV5-1 to TRBJ1-1, with D possibly being TRBD1 (6 bases). Per the germline V gene, CDR1 is SGHRS and CDR2 is YFSETQ. CDR3 length equals 15 residues. Trimming took off 6 bases at V and 0 bases at J, with 15 bases between the two ends.

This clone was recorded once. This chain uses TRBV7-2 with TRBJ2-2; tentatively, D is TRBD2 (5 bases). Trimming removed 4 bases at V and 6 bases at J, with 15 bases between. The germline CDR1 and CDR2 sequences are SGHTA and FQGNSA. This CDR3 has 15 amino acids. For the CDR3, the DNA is TGTGCCAGCAGCTCCCGCGGCGGGTTTTCCGGGGAGCTGTTTTTT. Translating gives CASSSRGGFSGELFF.

DNA of the CDR3: TGCGCCAGCAGCCGGGACAGGGTGAACACTGAAGCTTTCTTT. Protein sequence: CASSRDRVNTEAFF. The rearrangement uses TRBV5-1 and TRBJ1-1; 9 nucleotides line up with TRBD1. V dropped 4 bases and J dropped 0; count of bases not matched to a gene: 1. Per germline, CDR1 SGHRS and CDR2 YFSETQ. The CDR3 sequence is 14 residues long.

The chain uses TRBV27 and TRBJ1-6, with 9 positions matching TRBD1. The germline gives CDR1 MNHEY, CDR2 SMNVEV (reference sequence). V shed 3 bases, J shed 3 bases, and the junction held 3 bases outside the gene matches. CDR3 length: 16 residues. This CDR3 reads CASSLGQGVYNSPLHF. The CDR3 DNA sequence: TGTGCCAGCAGTTTGGGACAGGGTGTCTATAATTCACCCCTCCACTTT.

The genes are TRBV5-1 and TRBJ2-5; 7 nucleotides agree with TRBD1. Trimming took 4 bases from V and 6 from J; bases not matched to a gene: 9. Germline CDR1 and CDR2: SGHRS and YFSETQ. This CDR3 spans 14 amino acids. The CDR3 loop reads CASSADRVGKTQYF. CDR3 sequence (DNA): TGCGCCAGCAGCGCAGACAGGGTCGGGAAGACCCAGTACTTC.

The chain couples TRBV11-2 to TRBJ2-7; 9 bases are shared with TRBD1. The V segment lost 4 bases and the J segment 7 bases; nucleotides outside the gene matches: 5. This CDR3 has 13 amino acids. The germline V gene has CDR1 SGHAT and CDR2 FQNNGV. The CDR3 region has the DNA TGTGCCAGCAGCTCCCTGACAGGGGGTGAGCAGTACTTC. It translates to CASSSLTGGEQYF.

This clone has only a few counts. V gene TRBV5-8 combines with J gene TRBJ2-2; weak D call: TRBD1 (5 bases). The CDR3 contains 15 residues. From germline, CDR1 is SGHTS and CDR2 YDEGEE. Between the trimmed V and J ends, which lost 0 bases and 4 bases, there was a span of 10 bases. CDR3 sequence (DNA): TGTGCCAGCAGCTTGGGGCAGGGATTCACCGGGGAGCTGTTTTTT. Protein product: CASSLGQGFTGELFF.

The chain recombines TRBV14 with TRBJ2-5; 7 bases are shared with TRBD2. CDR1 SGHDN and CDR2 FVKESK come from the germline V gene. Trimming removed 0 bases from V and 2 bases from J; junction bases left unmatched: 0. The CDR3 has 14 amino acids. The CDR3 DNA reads TGTGCCAGCAGCCAAGAAGCGGGGCAAGAGACCCAGTACTTC. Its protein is CASSQEAGQETQYF.

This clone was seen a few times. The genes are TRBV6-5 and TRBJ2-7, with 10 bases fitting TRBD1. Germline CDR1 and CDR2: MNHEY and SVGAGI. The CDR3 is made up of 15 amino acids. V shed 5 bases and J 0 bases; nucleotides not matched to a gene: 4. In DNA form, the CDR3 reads TGTGCCAGCAGTCACGACAGGGGGCCCTCCTACGAGCAGTACTTC. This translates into CASSHDRGPSYEQYF.

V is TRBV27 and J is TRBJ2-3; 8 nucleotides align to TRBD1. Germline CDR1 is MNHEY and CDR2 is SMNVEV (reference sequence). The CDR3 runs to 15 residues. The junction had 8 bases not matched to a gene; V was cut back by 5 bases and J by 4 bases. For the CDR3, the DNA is TGTGCCAGCAGTCCTCAGGACAGGGTTGCAGATACGCAGTATTTT. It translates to CASSPQDRVADTQYF.

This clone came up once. CDR3 nucleotide sequence: TGTGCCAGCAGCTTAGCCGGCGGCCTGAAAGAGACCCAGTACTTC. Protein sequence: CASSLAGGLKETQYF. The V and J genes are TRBV7-6 and TRBJ2-5; D not resolved. This CDR3 has 15 amino acids. The germline CDR1 and CDR2 sequences are SGHVS and FNYEAQ. Trimming took off 0 bases at V and 3 bases at J, with 11 bases between the two ends.

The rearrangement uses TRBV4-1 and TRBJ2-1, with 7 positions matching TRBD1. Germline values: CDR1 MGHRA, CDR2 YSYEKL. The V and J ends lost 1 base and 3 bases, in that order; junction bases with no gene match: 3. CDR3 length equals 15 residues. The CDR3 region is CASSQGRQGYNEQFF. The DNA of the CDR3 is TGCGCCAGCAGCCAAGGAAGACAGGGCTACAATGAGCAGTTCTTC.

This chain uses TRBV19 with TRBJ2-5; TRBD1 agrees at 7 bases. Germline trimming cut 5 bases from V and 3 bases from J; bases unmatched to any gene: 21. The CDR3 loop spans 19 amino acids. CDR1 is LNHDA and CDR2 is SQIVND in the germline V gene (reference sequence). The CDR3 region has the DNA TGTGCCAGTAGTCCCTCCCCGGGACAGATCGTTCTTTATGAAGAGACCCAGTACTTC. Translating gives CASSPSPGQIVLYEETQYF. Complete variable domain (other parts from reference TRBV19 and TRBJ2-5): DGGITQSPKYLFRKEGQNVTLSCEQNLNHDAMYWYRQDPGQGLRLIYYSQIVNDFQKGDIAEGYSVSREKKESFPLTVTSAQKNPTAFYLCASSPSPGQIVLYEETQYFGPGTRLLVL.

Here the CDR3 reads CASSREGQSSWGNTEAFF. The DNA for the CDR3 is TGTGCCAGCAGCCGAGAAGGACAGTCGTCCTGGGGTAACACTGAAGCTTTCTTT. This chain connects TRBV5-4 to TRBJ1-1; D might be TRBD1 (6 bases). V lost 4 bases, J lost 2 bases, and 24 bases lay in between. The CDR3 spans 18 residues. Per the germline V gene, CDR1 is SGHNT and CDR2 is YYREEE (reference sequence).

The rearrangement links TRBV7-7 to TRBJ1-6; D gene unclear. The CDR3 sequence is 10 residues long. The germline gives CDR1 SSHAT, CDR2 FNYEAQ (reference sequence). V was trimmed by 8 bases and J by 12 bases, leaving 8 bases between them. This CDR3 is CASLRRPLHF. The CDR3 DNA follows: TGTGCCAGCCTCCGCAGACCCCTCCACTTT.

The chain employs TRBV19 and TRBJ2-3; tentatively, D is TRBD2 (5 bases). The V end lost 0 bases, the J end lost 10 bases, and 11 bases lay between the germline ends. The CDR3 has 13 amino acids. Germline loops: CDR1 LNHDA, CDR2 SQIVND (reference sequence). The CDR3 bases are TGTGCCAGTAGTATAGATGGGCTAGCTCCGCAGTATTTT. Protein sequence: CASSIDGLAPQYF.

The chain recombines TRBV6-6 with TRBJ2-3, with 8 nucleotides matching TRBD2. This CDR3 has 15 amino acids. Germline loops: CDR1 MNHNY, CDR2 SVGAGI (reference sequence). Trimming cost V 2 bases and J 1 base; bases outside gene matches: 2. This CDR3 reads CASSYRRGGTDTQYF. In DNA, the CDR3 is TGTGCCAGCAGTTACCGGCGGGGGGGCACAGATACGCAGTATTTT.

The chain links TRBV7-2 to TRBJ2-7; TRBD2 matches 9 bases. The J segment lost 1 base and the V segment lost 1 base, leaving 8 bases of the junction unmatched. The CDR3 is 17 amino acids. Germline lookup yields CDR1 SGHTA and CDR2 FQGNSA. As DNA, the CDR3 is TGTGCCAGCAGCTTAGATACGCGGGAGGGCGGTTCCTACGAGCAGTACTTC. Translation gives CASSLDTREGGSYEQYF.

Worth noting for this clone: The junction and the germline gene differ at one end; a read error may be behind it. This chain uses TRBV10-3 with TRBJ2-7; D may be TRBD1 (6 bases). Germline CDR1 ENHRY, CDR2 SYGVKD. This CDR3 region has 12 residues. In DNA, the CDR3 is TGTGCCAGCAGTGAACAGGGTTACGAGCAGTACTTC. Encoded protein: CASSEQGYEQYF.

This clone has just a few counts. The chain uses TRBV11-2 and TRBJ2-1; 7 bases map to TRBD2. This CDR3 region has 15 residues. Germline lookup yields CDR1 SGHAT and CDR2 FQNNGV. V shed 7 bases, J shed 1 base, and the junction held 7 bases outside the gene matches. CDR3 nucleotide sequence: TGTGCCAGCAAAAGCCGAGCGGGATCCTACAATGAGCAGTTCTTC. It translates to CASKSRAGSYNEQFF.